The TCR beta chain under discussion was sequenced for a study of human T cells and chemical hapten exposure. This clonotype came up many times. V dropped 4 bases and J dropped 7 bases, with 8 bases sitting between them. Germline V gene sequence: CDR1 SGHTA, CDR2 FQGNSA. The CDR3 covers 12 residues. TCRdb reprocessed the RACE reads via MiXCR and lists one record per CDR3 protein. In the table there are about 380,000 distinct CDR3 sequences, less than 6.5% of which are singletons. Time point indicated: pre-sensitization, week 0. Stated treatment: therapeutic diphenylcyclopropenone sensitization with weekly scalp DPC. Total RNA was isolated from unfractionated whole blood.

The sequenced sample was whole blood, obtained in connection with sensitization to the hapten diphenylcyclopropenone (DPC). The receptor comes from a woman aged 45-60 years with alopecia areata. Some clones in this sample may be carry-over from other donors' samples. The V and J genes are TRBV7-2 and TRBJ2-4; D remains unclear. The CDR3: CASSSAENIQYF. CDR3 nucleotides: TGTGCCAGCAGCTCAGCTGAGAACATTCAGTACTTC.